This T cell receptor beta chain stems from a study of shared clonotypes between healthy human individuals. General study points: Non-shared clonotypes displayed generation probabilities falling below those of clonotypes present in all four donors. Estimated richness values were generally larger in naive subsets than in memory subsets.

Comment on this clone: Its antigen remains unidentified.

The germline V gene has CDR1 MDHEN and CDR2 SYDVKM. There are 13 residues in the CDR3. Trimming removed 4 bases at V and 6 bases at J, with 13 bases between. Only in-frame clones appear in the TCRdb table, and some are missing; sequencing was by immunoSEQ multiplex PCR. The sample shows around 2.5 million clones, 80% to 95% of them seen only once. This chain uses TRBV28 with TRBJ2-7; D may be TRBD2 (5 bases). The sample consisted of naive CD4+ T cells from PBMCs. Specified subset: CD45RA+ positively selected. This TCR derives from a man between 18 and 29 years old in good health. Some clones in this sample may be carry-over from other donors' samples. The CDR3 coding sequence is TGTGCCAGCAGTTCCCCCCGCCGGGGCGAGCAGTACTTC. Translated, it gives CASSSPRRGEQYF.